Here is one TCR beta chain with its context. These data come from a study of blood T cell repertoires in COVID-19. J was trimmed by 8 bases and V by 3 bases; bases with no gene match: 12. Looked up from germline, CDR1 is LNHDA and CDR2 is SQIVND (reference sequence). This CDR3 region has 15 residues. Authors' processing steps: Reference gene primer amplification gave estimated nucleated cell counts. Produced via immunoSEQ multiplex PCR; TCRdb's table is partial and in-frame only. The V and J calls and the clone size are those of that table, but D and trimming were determined from the DNA. This table holds tens of thousands of clones, about nine tenths found once.

The TCR sequence derives from a man aged 50-60 years with active COVID-19. The chain is built from TRBV19 and TRBJ1-2; 7 positions agree with TRBD1. The sequenced sample was peripheral blood. CDR3 nucleotides: TGTGCCAGTAGTATTCGGACAGGCGGGGGGCTCGGCTACACCTTC. This translates into CASSIRTGGGLGYTF. The variable domain in full, completed from reference TRBV19 and TRBJ1-2, reads DGGITQSPKYLFRKEGQNVTLSCEQNLNHDAMYWYRQDPGQGLRLIYYSQIVNDFQKGDIAEGYSVSREKKESFPLTVTSAQKNPTAFYLCASSIRTGGGLGYTFGSGTRLTVV.